A single sample gave rise to the 6 T cell receptor beta chains below, sequenced in a study of blood T cell repertoires in COVID-19. The protocol was immunoSEQ multiplex PCR, while the TCRdb copy is restricted to in-frame clones and leaves out a portion. The sample holds around 200,000 clones, around 90% seen once. Sequencing was carried out using peripheral blood. The receptors derive from a man over 45 with acute or convalescent COVID-19.

This chain connects TRBV6-5 to TRBJ1-1; D is ambiguous. The CDR3 is 14 amino acids. Germline CDR1 and CDR2: MNHEY and SVGAGI. The V end was cut by 7 bases, the J end by 1 base, with 13 bases between. CDR3 bases: TGTGCCAGCAAATTCAGCGCCGAGAACACTGAAGCTTTCTTT. Its translation is CASKFSAENTEAFF.

The chain has TRBV27 and TRBJ2-3, with 12 bases aligning to TRBD2. The V and J ends lost 6 bases and 4 bases, in that order; junction bases with no gene match: 5. There are 15 residues in the CDR3. Germline CDR1 is MNHEY and CDR2 is SMNVEV (reference sequence). The CDR3 DNA follows: TGTGCCAGCAGGTTACTAGCGGGGGGCGCAGATACGCAGTATTTT. It yields the protein CASRLLAGGADTQYF.

The chain combines TRBV11-1 with TRBJ2-1; 9 bases align to TRBD2. Per germline, CDR1 SGHAT and CDR2 FQDESV (reference sequence). Germline trimming cut 0 bases from V and 3 bases from J; bases unmatched to any gene: 3. This CDR3 has 16 residues. CDR3 nucleotide sequence: TGTGCCAGCAGCTTAGCTAGCGGGGGCCTCTACAATGAGCAGTTCTTC. It encodes CASSLASGGLYNEQFF.

This clone appeared a single time. The chain has TRBV28 and TRBJ2-1, with 9 bases that match TRBD2. Per germline, CDR1 MDHEN and CDR2 SYDVKM. V lost 6 bases and J lost 1; bases outside the gene matches: 7. The CDR3 is made up of 16 amino acids. Here the CDR3 reads CASSLTSGTSYNEQFF. The CDR3 nucleotides read TGTGCCAGCAGCCTGACTAGCGGTACTTCCTACAATGAGCAGTTCTTC.

The rearrangement joins TRBV5-1 to TRBJ1-2, with D hard to call. The CDR3 sequence is 13 residues long. From germline, CDR1 is SGHRS and CDR2 YFSETQ. V lost 0 bases to trimming and J lost 4 bases, with 7 bases between them. The CDR3 spells CASSLAQSYGYTF. In DNA, the CDR3 is TGCGCCAGCAGCTTGGCACAGAGCTATGGCTACACCTTC.

This chain connects TRBV5-1 to TRBJ2-2; tentatively, D is TRBD1 (5 bases). This CDR3 spans 15 amino acids. The ends were cut back, 6 bases at V and 2 bases at J, with 14 bases in the middle. Germline V gene sequence: CDR1 SGHRS, CDR2 YFSETQ. The CDR3 coding sequence is TGCGCCAGCACCCCCGACAGAACTAACACCGGGGAGCTGTTTTTT. This encodes CASTPDRTNTGELFF.